These T cell receptor beta chains were read from a single sample in a study of low-dose radiotherapy and immunotherapy resistance in tumors. TCRdb reanalysed the reads using MiXCR and keeps one entry per CDR3 protein. This table holds about 60,000 distinct CDR3 sequences, roughly a quarter found once. Material: PBMCs, obtained before treatment. The receptors derive from a male donor with prostate cancer. The CDR3 runs from the conserved cysteine through the conserved F or W. Each record gives: D gene, V gene, CDR3 length, J gene, clone size, CDR3 DNA, CDR3 protein. The D gene is left open where the match is weak. The size field is filled for only some rows; it gives once, few, many or a size class.

d_call: NA
v_call: TRBV14
cdr3_length: 14
j_call: TRBJ2-3
clone_size: many
cdr3_nt: TGTGCCAGCAGCCCGAGGACTAGCACAGATACGCAGTATTTT
cdr3_aa: CASSPRTSTDTQYF

d_call: TRBD2
v_call: TRBV7-8
cdr3_length: 14
j_call: TRBJ2-7
clone_size: many
cdr3_nt: TGTGCCAGCACCCGGACTAGCGGGAGGGAGGTGCAGTACTTC
cdr3_aa: CASTRTSGREVQYF

d_call: NA
v_call: TRBV28
cdr3_length: 13
j_call: TRBJ2-7
clone_size: few
cdr3_nt: TGTGCCAGCAGTTTAGGCACTGGCTACGAGCAGTACTTC
cdr3_aa: CASSLGTGYEQYF

d_call: TRBD2
v_call: TRBV19
cdr3_length: 14
j_call: TRBJ2-1
clone_size: many
cdr3_nt: TGTGCCAGTCGTGGGAGGGATAAGGGGAATGAGCAGTTCTTC
cdr3_aa: CASRGRDKGNEQFF

d_call: TRBD1
v_call: TRBV5-1
cdr3_length: 14
j_call: TRBJ1-1
clone_size: many
cdr3_nt: TGCGCCAGCAGCTCGCAAACTCAGGGGGCTGAAGCTTTCTTT
cdr3_aa: CASSSQTQGAEAFF

d_call: NA
v_call: TRBV5-1
cdr3_length: 13
j_call: TRBJ2-5
clone_size: NA
cdr3_nt: TGCGCCAGCAGCTTTGCAGGGGATGAGACCCAGTACTTT
cdr3_aa: CASSFAGDETQYF

d_call: NA
v_call: TRBV25-1
cdr3_length: 13
j_call: TRBJ2-5
clone_size: NA
cdr3_nt: TGTGCCAGCAACGACCCTCTGGGGGAGACCCAGTACTTC
cdr3_aa: CASNDPLGETQYF

d_call: TRBD1
v_call: TRBV18
cdr3_length: 15
j_call: TRBJ2-1
clone_size: NA
cdr3_nt: TGTGCCAGCTCACCCGGACAGGGGGGTTACAATGAGCAGTTCTTC
cdr3_aa: CASSPGQGGYNEQFF

d_call: NA
v_call: TRBV5-1
cdr3_length: 15
j_call: TRBJ1-4
clone_size: NA
cdr3_nt: TGCGCCAGCAGCTTGGCGGGCAAGAGTAATGAAAAACTGTTTTTT
cdr3_aa: CASSLAGKSNEKLFF

d_call: NA
v_call: TRBV9
cdr3_length: 14
j_call: TRBJ1-6
clone_size: many
cdr3_nt: TGTGCCAGCAGCGTAGCTGAGGATGGTTCACCCCTCCACTTT
cdr3_aa: CASSVAEDGSPLHF

d_call: TRBD2
v_call: TRBV28
cdr3_length: 17
j_call: TRBJ2-7
clone_size: NA
cdr3_nt: TGTGCCAGCAGTCCTGGACTAGCGGGGTCCCAACTCTACGAGCAGTACTTC
cdr3_aa: CASSPGLAGSQLYEQYF

d_call: TRBD1
v_call: TRBV27
cdr3_length: 15
j_call: TRBJ2-2
clone_size: many
cdr3_nt: TGTGCCAGCAGTTTTGGGGACAGATACACCGGGGAGCTGTTTTTT
cdr3_aa: CASSFGDRYTGELFF

d_call: TRBD1
v_call: TRBV20-1
cdr3_length: 16
j_call: TRBJ2-1
clone_size: many
cdr3_nt: TGCAGTGCTAGAGAACAGGGACAGGGGGCGAGGAATGAGCAGTTCTTC
cdr3_aa: CSAREQGQGARNEQFF

d_call: TRBD1
v_call: TRBV5-1
cdr3_length: 15
j_call: TRBJ2-2
clone_size: many
cdr3_nt: TGCGCCAGCAGCTTGGCTCGACAGGGCACCGGGGAGCTGTTTTTT
cdr3_aa: CASSLARQGTGELFF

d_call: NA
v_call: TRBV4-3
cdr3_length: 13
j_call: TRBJ2-2
clone_size: NA
cdr3_nt: TGCGCCAGCACCGGGATCATAGGCGGGGAGCTGTTTTTT
cdr3_aa: CASTGIIGGELFF

d_call: NA
v_call: TRBV28
cdr3_length: 13
j_call: TRBJ1-1
clone_size: NA
cdr3_nt: TGTGCCAGCAGTTTATGGGAGAATCCTGAAGCTTTCTTT
cdr3_aa: CASSLWENPEAFF

d_call: NA
v_call: TRBV5-6
cdr3_length: 14
j_call: TRBJ2-7
clone_size: many
cdr3_nt: TGTGCCAGCAGCTTGGATCAGTTATTCTACGAGCAGTACTTC
cdr3_aa: CASSLDQLFYEQYF

d_call: TRBD2
v_call: TRBV2
cdr3_length: 17
j_call: TRBJ2-2
clone_size: many
cdr3_nt: TGTGCCAGCAGCCTCTCAAATAGCGGGAGGGCCTCCGGGGAGCTGTTTTTT
cdr3_aa: CASSLSNSGRASGELFF

d_call: TRBD2
v_call: TRBV5-1
cdr3_length: 16
j_call: TRBJ2-5
clone_size: many
cdr3_nt: TGCGCCAGCAGCAGGGCCCTAGCGGGCCCCCAAGAGACCCAGTACTTC
cdr3_aa: CASSRALAGPQETQYF

d_call: NA
v_call: TRBV4-1
cdr3_length: 12
j_call: TRBJ1-1
clone_size: NA
cdr3_nt: TGCGCCAGCAGCCTGATGGGGGCTCAAGCTTTCTTT
cdr3_aa: CASSLMGAQAFF

d_call: TRBD2
v_call: TRBV4-2
cdr3_length: 18
j_call: TRBJ2-1
clone_size: many
cdr3_nt: TGTGCCAGCAGCCGACCACCGTTCCGGACTAGCGGTAACAATGAGCAGTTCTTC
cdr3_aa: CASSRPPFRTSGNNEQFF

d_call: NA
v_call: TRBV28
cdr3_length: 14
j_call: TRBJ2-3
clone_size: many
cdr3_nt: TGTGCCAGCAGGCTAGCAGACCCTAAGGATACGCAGTATTTT
cdr3_aa: CASRLADPKDTQYF

d_call: NA
v_call: TRBV29-1
cdr3_length: 13
j_call: TRBJ2-3
clone_size: many
cdr3_nt: TGCAGCGTTGCGGAATATAGCACAGATACGCAGTATTTT
cdr3_aa: CSVAEYSTDTQYF

d_call: TRBD1
v_call: TRBV7-2
cdr3_length: 18
j_call: TRBJ1-5
clone_size: medium-sized
cdr3_nt: TGTGCCAGCAGCTTAGAGCATAGCTGGGACAGACCCAATCAGCCCCAGCATTTT
cdr3_aa: CASSLEHSWDRPNQPQHF

d_call: NA
v_call: TRBV6-5
cdr3_length: 14
j_call: TRBJ2-2
clone_size: NA
cdr3_nt: TGTGCCAGCAGGGGGTCTTTGCGGCACGGGGAGCTGTTTTTT
cdr3_aa: CASRGSLRHGELFF

d_call: TRBD2
v_call: TRBV5-1
cdr3_length: 15
j_call: TRBJ2-7
clone_size: NA
cdr3_nt: TGCGCCAGCAGAGGGCTCGGGGGGACCTCCTACGAGCAGTACTTC
cdr3_aa: CASRGLGGTSYEQYF

d_call: NA
v_call: TRBV30
cdr3_length: 12
j_call: TRBJ2-7
clone_size: NA
cdr3_nt: TGTGCCTGGAGCGCGAGCGGCGAAGAGCAGTACTTC
cdr3_aa: CAWSASGEEQYF

d_call: NA
v_call: TRBV5-1
cdr3_length: 15
j_call: TRBJ1-2
clone_size: NA
cdr3_nt: TGCGCCAGCAGCTTGGATCTGGGGAGTAGGGATGGCTACACCTTC
cdr3_aa: CASSLDLGSRDGYTF

d_call: TRBD1
v_call: TRBV6-1
cdr3_length: 15
j_call: TRBJ2-1
clone_size: NA
cdr3_nt: TGTGCCAGCAGTGTGACAGGGGACAAAAACAATGAGCAGTTCTTC
cdr3_aa: CASSVTGDKNNEQFF

d_call: NA
v_call: TRBV5-6
cdr3_length: 17
j_call: TRBJ2-1
clone_size: NA
cdr3_nt: TGTGCCAGCAGCCCGAGCCAAGTAAGACTACTCCGCAATGAGCAGTTCTTC
cdr3_aa: CASSPSQVRLLRNEQFF

d_call: TRBD2
v_call: TRBV6-2/TRBV6-3
cdr3_length: 13
j_call: TRBJ2-5
clone_size: many
cdr3_nt: TGTGCCAGCAGACCTAGCGGGGAAGAGACCCAGTACTTC
cdr3_aa: CASRPSGEETQYF

d_call: TRBD1
v_call: TRBV5-4
cdr3_length: 15
j_call: TRBJ2-7
clone_size: many
cdr3_nt: TGTGCCAGCAGCTTGCCCACCGGGACAGGGTACGAGCAGTACTTC
cdr3_aa: CASSLPTGTGYEQYF

d_call: NA
v_call: TRBV5-1
cdr3_length: 16
j_call: TRBJ2-4
clone_size: many
cdr3_nt: TGCGCCAGCAGCTTGGAAGGGTCCCTAGCCAAAAACATTCAGTACTTC
cdr3_aa: CASSLEGSLAKNIQYF

d_call: NA
v_call: TRBV18
cdr3_length: 15
j_call: TRBJ2-6
clone_size: many
cdr3_nt: TGTGCCAGCTCACCAGGGAGGTCTGGGGCCAACGTCCTGACTTTC
cdr3_aa: CASSPGRSGANVLTF

d_call: NA
v_call: TRBV7-6
cdr3_length: 15
j_call: TRBJ1-1
clone_size: many
cdr3_nt: TGTGCCAGCAGCTTAGGGGTCGGGAGAAACGCTGAAGCTTTCTTT
cdr3_aa: CASSLGVGRNAEAFF

d_call: NA
v_call: TRBV20-1
cdr3_length: 13
j_call: TRBJ1-5
clone_size: many
cdr3_nt: TGCAGTGCTAGAGATGTTAGCAATCAGCCCCAGCATTTT
cdr3_aa: CSARDVSNQPQHF

d_call: NA
v_call: TRBV2
cdr3_length: 14
j_call: TRBJ1-5
clone_size: many
cdr3_nt: TGTGCCAGCAGTGACACCAATGGGGGTCAGCCCCAGCATTTT
cdr3_aa: CASSDTNGGQPQHF

d_call: NA
v_call: TRBV28
cdr3_length: 17
j_call: TRBJ2-3
clone_size: many
cdr3_nt: TGTGCCAGCAGTACCTGGACCGCGGGAATGATGACAGATACGCAGTATTTT
cdr3_aa: CASSTWTAGMMTDTQYF

d_call: NA
v_call: TRBV25-1
cdr3_length: 16
j_call: TRBJ1-3
clone_size: once
cdr3_nt: TGTGCCAGCAGTGGACATGGGGGGGCGGCTGGAAACACCATATATTTT
cdr3_aa: CASSGHGGAAGNTIYF

d_call: NA
v_call: TRBV19
cdr3_length: 16
j_call: TRBJ2-7
clone_size: NA
cdr3_nt: TGTGCCAGTAGTATAGGTGCCGGAGGGGACCCCTACGAGCAGTACTTC
cdr3_aa: CASSIGAGGDPYEQYF

d_call: NA
v_call: TRBV5-1
cdr3_length: 15
j_call: TRBJ2-2
clone_size: NA
cdr3_nt: NA
cdr3_aa: CASSFEGFTGELFFF

d_call: NA
v_call: TRBV7-6
cdr3_length: 13
j_call: TRBJ2-2
clone_size: many
cdr3_nt: TGTGCCAGCAGCGAAGAGAGAACCGGGGAGCTGTTTTTT
cdr3_aa: CASSEERTGELFF

d_call: NA
v_call: TRBV10-3
cdr3_length: 16
j_call: TRBJ2-1
clone_size: many
cdr3_nt: TGTGCCATCAGTGTGGGGTTGGGGCCTCAGTACAATGAGCAGTTCTTC
cdr3_aa: CAISVGLGPQYNEQFF

d_call: NA
v_call: TRBV6-2/TRBV6-3
cdr3_length: 12
j_call: TRBJ1-2
clone_size: once
cdr3_nt: TGTGCCAGCAGTGGACGGGACCAAATTCCTGCCTTC
cdr3_aa: CASSGRDQIPAF

d_call: NA
v_call: TRBV10-3
cdr3_length: 14
j_call: TRBJ2-5
clone_size: NA
cdr3_nt: TGTGCCATCAGTGAGCCGTCCAACCAAGAGACCCAGTACTTC
cdr3_aa: CAISEPSNQETQYF